This T cell receptor beta chain stems from a study of blood T cell repertoires in COVID-19. Study background: The analysed material was cDNA or gDNA that came from T cells, B-cell-depleted T cells, or PBMCs.

Profiled with immunoSEQ multiplex PCR; TCRdb holds only in-frame clones, not every one. The sample lists approximately 450,000 clones, over 75% occurring once. Enrollees, roughly 18 to 89 years old, lived in 20 to 25 US areas. Assignments of participants to cohorts depended upon their own reported clinical history. The sample consisted of PBMCs or T cells enriched from blood (not recorded which). The receptor was derived from a man aged 25-45 years who had recovered from COVID-19.

The CDR3 DNA reads as TGCGCCAGCAGCCAAGCCCAGTATGGCTCCTACAATGAGCAGTTCTTC. It is translated as CASSQAQYGSYNEQFF. The chain is built from TRBV4-1 and TRBJ2-1, with D hard to call. The CDR3 has 16 amino acids. CDR1 MGHRA and CDR2 YSYEKL come from the germline V gene. Trimming removed 1 base from V and 0 bases from J, with 10 bases in between.